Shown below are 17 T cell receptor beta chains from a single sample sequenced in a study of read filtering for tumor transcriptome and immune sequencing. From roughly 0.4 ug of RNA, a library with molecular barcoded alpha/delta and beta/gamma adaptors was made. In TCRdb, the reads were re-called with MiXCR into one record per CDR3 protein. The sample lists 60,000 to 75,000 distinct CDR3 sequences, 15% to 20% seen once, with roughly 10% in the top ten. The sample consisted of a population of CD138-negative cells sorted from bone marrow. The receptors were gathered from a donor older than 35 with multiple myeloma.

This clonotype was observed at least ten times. In DNA, the CDR3 is TGCAGTGGGAAGGGCACAGATACGCAGTATTTT. Encoded protein: CSGKGTDTQYF. V is TRBV20-1 and J is TRBJ2-3; no reliable D call. The germline V and J ends were trimmed by 7 bases and 1 base, with 6 bases remaining between them. Germline CDR1 is DFQATT and CDR2 is SNEGSKA (reference sequence). There are 11 residues in the CDR3.

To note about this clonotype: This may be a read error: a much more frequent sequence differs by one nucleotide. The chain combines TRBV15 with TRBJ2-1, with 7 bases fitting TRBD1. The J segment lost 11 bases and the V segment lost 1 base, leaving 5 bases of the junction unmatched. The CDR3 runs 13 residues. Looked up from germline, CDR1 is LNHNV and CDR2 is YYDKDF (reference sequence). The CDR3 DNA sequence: TGTGCCACCAGCAGAGGCAGGGGGAATAAGCAGTTCTTC. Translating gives CATSRGRGNKQFF.

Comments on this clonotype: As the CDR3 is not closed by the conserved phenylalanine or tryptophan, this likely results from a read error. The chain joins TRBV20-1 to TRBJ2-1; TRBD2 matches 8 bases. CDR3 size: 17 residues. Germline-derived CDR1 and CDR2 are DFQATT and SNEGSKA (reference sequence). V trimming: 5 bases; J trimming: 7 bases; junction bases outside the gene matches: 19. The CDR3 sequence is CSAYSSGGAGSRNEQFL. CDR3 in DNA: TGCAGTGCTTATTCCTCGGGGGGGGCCGGTTCTAGGAATGAGCAGTTCCTC.

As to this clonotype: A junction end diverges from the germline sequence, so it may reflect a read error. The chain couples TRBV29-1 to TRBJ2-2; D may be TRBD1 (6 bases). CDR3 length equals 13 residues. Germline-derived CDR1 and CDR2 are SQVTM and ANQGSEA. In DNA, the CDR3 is TGCAGCGCTGACAGGAGGAACCCCGGGGAGCCGTTTTTT. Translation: CSADRRNPGEPFF.

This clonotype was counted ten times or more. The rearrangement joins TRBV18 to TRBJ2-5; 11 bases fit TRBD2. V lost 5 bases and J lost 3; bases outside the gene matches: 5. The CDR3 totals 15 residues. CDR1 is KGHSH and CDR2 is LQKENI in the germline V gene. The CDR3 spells CASSSGTSGKETQYF. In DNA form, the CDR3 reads TGTGCCAGCTCATCAGGGACTAGCGGTAAAGAGACCCAGTACTTC.

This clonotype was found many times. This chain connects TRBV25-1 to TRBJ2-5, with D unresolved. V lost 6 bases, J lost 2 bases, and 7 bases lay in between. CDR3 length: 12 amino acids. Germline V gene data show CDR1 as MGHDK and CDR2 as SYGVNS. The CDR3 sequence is CASSQIQETQYF. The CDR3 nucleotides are TGTGCCAGCAGCCAGATACAAGAGACCCAGTACTTC.

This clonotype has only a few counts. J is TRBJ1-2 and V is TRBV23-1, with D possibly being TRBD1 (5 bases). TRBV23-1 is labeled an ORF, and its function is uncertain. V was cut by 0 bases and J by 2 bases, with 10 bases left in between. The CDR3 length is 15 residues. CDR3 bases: TGCGCCAGCAGTCAATCTCAGGGTTCCAACTATGGCTACACCTTC. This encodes CASSQSQGSNYGYTF.

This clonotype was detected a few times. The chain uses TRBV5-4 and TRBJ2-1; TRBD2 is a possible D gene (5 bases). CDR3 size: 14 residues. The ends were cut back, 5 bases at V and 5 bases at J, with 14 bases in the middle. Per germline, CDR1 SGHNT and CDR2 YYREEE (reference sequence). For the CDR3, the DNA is TGTGCCAGCAGACGGGAAATCGAGGACAATGAGCAGTTCTTC. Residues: CASRREIEDNEQFF.

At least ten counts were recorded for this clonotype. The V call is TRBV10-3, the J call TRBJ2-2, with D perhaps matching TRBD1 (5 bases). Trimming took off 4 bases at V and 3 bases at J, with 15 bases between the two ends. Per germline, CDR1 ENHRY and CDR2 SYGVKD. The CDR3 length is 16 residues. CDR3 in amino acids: CAISARDSLDTGELFF. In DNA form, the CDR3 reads TGTGCCATCAGTGCGCGAGACAGCCTAGACACCGGGGAGCTGTTTTTT.

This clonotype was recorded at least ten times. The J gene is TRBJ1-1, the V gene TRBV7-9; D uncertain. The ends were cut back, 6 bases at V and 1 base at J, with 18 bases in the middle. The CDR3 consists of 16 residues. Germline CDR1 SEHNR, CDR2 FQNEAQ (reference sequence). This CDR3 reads CASRVEGLHSNTEAFF. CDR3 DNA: TGTGCCAGCAGAGTAGAAGGCCTCCACTCGAACACTGAAGCTTTCTTT.

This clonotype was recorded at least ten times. The CDR3 loop is CSAEDGLYGYTF. The CDR3 coding sequence is TGCAGTGCAGAAGACGGTCTTTATGGCTACACCTTC. The genes are TRBV20-1 and TRBJ1-2; D is ambiguous. The germline V and J ends were trimmed by 6 bases and 5 bases, with 13 bases remaining between them. The length of the CDR3 is 12 residues. CDR1 and CDR2 (germline): DFQATT, SNEGSKA (reference sequence).

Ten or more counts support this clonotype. This chain's CDR3 is CSAMGTLANTGELFF. As DNA, the CDR3 is TGCAGTGCGATGGGGACTCTCGCGAACACCGGGGAGCTGTTTTTT. This chain connects TRBV20-1 to TRBJ2-2; the D gene is possibly TRBD2 (6 bases). Germline V CDR1 and CDR2: DFQATT, SNEGSKA (reference sequence). With 6 bases removed from V and 0 bases from J, the gap between germline ends came to 14 bases. The CDR3 totals 15 residues.

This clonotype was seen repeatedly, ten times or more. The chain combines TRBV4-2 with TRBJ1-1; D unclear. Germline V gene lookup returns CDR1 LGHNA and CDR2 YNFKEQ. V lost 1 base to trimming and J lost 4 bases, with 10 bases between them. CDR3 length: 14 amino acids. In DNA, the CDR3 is TGTGCCAGCAGCCAAGTTGGCAGTAGCACTGAAGCTTTCTTT. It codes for CASSQVGSSTEAFF.

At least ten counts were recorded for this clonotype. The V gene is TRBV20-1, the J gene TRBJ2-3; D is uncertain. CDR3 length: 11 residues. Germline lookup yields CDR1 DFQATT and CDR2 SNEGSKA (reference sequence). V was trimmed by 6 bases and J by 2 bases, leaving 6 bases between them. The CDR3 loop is CSAFHTDTQYF. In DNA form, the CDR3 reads TGCAGTGCCTTTCACACAGATACGCAGTATTTT.

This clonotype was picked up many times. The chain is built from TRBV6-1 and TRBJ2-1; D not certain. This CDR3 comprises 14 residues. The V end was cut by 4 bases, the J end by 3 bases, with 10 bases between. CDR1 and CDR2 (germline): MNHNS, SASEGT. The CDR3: CASSGPIGYNEQFF. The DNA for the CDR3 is TGTGCCAGCAGTGGACCGATAGGCTACAATGAGCAGTTCTTC.

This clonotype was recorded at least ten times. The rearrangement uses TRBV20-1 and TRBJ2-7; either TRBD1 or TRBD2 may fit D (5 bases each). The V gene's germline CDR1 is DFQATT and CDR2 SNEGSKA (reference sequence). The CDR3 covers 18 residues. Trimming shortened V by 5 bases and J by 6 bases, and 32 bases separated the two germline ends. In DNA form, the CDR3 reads TGCAGTGCTCACCGACGTCGAAAGGACACCTGGGAGACACCCGAGCAGTACTTC. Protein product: CSAHRRRKDTWETPEQYF.

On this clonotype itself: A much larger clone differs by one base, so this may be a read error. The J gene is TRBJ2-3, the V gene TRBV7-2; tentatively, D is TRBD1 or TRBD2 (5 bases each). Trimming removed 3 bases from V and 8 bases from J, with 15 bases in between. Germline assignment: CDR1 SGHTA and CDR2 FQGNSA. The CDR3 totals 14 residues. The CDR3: CASSLGQFGGTQYF. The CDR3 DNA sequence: TGTGCCAGCAGCTTGGGGCAGTTCGGAGGTACGCAGTATTTT.